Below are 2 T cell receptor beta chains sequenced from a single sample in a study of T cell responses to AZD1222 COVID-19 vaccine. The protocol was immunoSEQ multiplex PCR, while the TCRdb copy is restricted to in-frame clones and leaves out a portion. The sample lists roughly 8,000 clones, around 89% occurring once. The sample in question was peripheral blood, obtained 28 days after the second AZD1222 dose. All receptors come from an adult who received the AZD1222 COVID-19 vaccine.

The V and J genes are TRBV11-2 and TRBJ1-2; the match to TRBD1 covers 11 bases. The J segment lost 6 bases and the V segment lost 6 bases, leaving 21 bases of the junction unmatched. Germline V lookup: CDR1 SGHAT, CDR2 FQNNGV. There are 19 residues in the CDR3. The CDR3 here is CASRTTRTGTGGNSHGYTF. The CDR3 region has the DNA TGTGCCAGCAGAACCACCCGTACCGGGACAGGGGGTAACTCGCATGGCTACACCTTC.

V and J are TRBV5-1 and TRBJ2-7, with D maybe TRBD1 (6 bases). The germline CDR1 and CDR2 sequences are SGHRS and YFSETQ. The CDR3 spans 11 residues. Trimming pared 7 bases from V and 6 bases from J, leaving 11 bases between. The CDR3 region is CASRTGLEQYF. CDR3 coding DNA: TGCGCCAGCCGAACAGGGCTCGAGCAGTACTTC. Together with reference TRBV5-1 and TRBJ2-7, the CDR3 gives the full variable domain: KAGVTQTPRYLIKTRGQQVTLSCSPISGHRSVSWYQQTPGQGLQFLFEYFSETQRNKGNFPGRFSGRQFSNSRSEMNVSTLELGDSALYLCASRTGLEQYFGPGTRLTVT.